What follows are 17 T cell receptor beta chains derived from one specimen sequenced in a study of T cell repertoires in cytomegalovirus infection. TCRdb re-called the reads through MiXCR, storing one row per CDR3 protein. The sample shows some 180,000 distinct CDR3 sequences, approximately 18% of them seen only once. The sample comprised CD8+ T cells from PBMCs. The receptors here all came from a human donor in good health (CMV status not recorded). Some clones in this sample may be carry-over from other donors' samples.

The chain joins TRBV11-2 to TRBJ2-5; 7 bases match TRBD1. CDR1 is SGHAT and CDR2 is FQNNGV in the germline V gene. The CDR3 covers 14 residues. Trimming cost V 5 bases and J 5 bases; bases outside gene matches: 8. CDR3 region: CASSPRQGWETQYF. CDR3 nucleotide sequence: TGTGCCAGCAGCCCTAGACAGGGCTGGGAGACCCAGTACTTC.

CDR3 sequence (DNA): TGTGCCAGCAGTTTAGAACCCAGGGGGATTCGTCAGCCCCAGCATTTT. Its translation: CASSLEPRGIRQPQHF. The J gene is TRBJ1-5, the V gene TRBV12-3 or TRBV12-4; 7 bases map to TRBD1. V shed 1 base, J shed 6 bases, and the junction held 9 bases outside the gene matches. The CDR3 extends over 16 amino acids.

In this sample, this clonotype turned up a few times. The V and J genes are TRBV13 and TRBJ1-4, with D possibly being TRBD1 (5 bases). The CDR3 is 15 amino acids. Trimming took 4 bases from V and 8 from J, leaving 17 bases between them. Looked up from germline, CDR1 is PRHDT and CDR2 is FYEKMQ (reference sequence). CDR3 bases: TGTGCCAGCAGCTCCCCTCGGCAGGGTGAAGAAAAACTGTTTTTT. It specifies CASSSPRQGEEKLFF.

This clonotype was recorded a few times. The V gene is TRBV4-2, the J gene TRBJ2-3, with 15 bases aligning to TRBD2. V shed 2 bases, J shed 3 bases, and the junction held 18 bases outside the gene matches. The CDR3 is 22 amino acids. The germline gives CDR1 LGHNA, CDR2 YNFKEQ. The CDR3 is CASSQLLPGLAGGRGRTDTQYF. As DNA, the CDR3 is TGTGCCAGCAGCCAACTTCTTCCGGGACTAGCGGGGGGCCGAGGGAGGACAGATACGCAGTATTTT.

In its sample, this clonotype was seen a few times. The J gene is TRBJ1-2, the V gene TRBV9; a weak D match, TRBD1 (5 bases). The CDR3 sequence is 16 residues long. V was trimmed by 3 bases and J by 2 bases, leaving 17 bases between them. Germline-derived CDR1 and CDR2 are SGDLS and YYNGEE. CDR3 in amino acids: CASSGFRDSKNYGYTF. The CDR3 DNA is TGTGCCAGCAGCGGCTTCCGGGACTCAAAAAACTATGGCTACACCTTC.

The rearrangement joins TRBV5-6 to TRBJ2-7; D may be TRBD1 (6 bases). CDR1 and CDR2 (germline): SGHDT, YYEEEE. CDR3 length equals 12 residues. Trimming cost V 2 bases and J 7 bases, with 10 bases left between them. The CDR3 DNA sequence: TGTGCCAGCAGCTTACAGGGTTGGGAGCAGTACTTC. Its protein is CASSLQGWEQYF.

This clonotype was counted a few times. The chain employs TRBV6-8 and TRBJ1-1; D gene uncertain. V was shortened by 4 bases and J by 4 bases, with 10 bases between the two germline ends. Germline V gene lookup returns CDR1 MNHGY and CDR2 SAAAGT. This CDR3 has 13 residues. The CDR3 here is CASSSGIGTEAFF. DNA of the CDR3: TGTGCCAGCAGTTCCGGTATAGGCACTGAAGCTTTCTTT.

This clonotype was observed a few times. The J gene is TRBJ1-5, the V gene TRBV7-6; no definite D call. Germline loops: CDR1 SGHVS, CDR2 FNYEAQ. This CDR3 is built from 16 residues. V shed 5 bases and J shed 0 bases, with 14 bases lying between them. The CDR3: CASSPGRSSSNQPQHF. CDR3 coding DNA: TGTGCCAGCAGCCCTGGACGGTCGAGTAGCAATCAGCCCCAGCATTTT. Using reference TRBV7-6 and TRBJ1-5 for the parts outside the CDR3, the full variable domain is GAGVSQSPRYKVTKRGQDVALRCDPISGHVSLYWYRQALGQGPEFLTYFNYEAQQDKSGLPNDRFSAERPEGSISTLTIQRTEQRDSAMYRCASSPGRSSSNQPQHFGDGTRLSIL.

Ten or more counts support this clonotype. The chain has TRBV7-6 and TRBJ2-3; 9 nucleotides agree with TRBD2. The CDR3 has 17 amino acids. Germline-derived CDR1 and CDR2 are SGHVS and FNYEAQ. Trimming cost V 2 bases and J 4 bases; bases outside gene matches: 10. The CDR3 protein is CASSLRVPAGGSDTQYF. CDR3 nucleotide sequence: TGTGCCAGCAGCTTAAGAGTACCAGCGGGGGGCTCAGATACGCAGTATTTT. Full variable domain (outside the CDR3, taken from reference TRBV7-6 and TRBJ2-3): GAGVSQSPRYKVTKRGQDVALRCDPISGHVSLYWYRQALGQGPEFLTYFNYEAQQDKSGLPNDRFSAERPEGSISTLTIQRTEQRDSAMYRCASSLRVPAGGSDTQYFGPGTRLTVL.

There are a few counts of this clonotype. The chain uses TRBV7-6 and TRBJ1-5; D gene unclear. V lost 2 bases and J 7 bases, leaving 12 bases between the germline ends. The CDR3 is 14 residues long. Per germline, CDR1 SGHVS and CDR2 FNYEAQ. The DNA of the CDR3 is TGTGCCAGCAGCTTAATCGTAGGGAACCAGCCCCAGCATTTT. It translates to CASSLIVGNQPQHF.

The sample holds a few counts of this clonotype. The rearrangement uses TRBV7-8 and TRBJ2-7; TRBD2 matches 14 bases. Per germline, CDR1 SGHVS and CDR2 FQNEAQ. Trimming removed 1 base from V and 3 bases from J; junction bases left unmatched: 5. CDR3 length equals 17 residues. The chain's CDR3 is CASSLGTGTSGGYEQYF. Here the CDR3 DNA reads TGTGCCAGCAGCTTAGGGACCGGGACTAGCGGGGGCTACGAGCAGTACTTC.

This clonotype was observed at least ten times. The rearrangement links TRBV6-5 to TRBJ1-6; the match to TRBD1 covers 8 bases. Germline-derived CDR1 and CDR2 are MNHEY and SVGAGI. The CDR3 length is 14 residues. V lost 8 bases and J lost 8; bases outside the gene matches: 8. CDR3 sequence (DNA): TGTGCCAGCCGTTCCAGACAGGGGCATTCACCCCTCCACTTT. Its protein product is CASRSRQGHSPLHF.

This clonotype was observed a few times. This chain connects TRBV7-8 to TRBJ2-1; unclear D gene. Germline V gene lookup returns CDR1 SGHVS and CDR2 FQNEAQ. The CDR3 is 15 amino acids. Trimming cost V 1 base and J 7 bases, with 14 bases left between them. The DNA of the CDR3 is TGTGCCAGCAGCTTAGGCGGCTCCCCGATTAATGAGCAGTTCTTC. The encoded protein is CASSLGGSPINEQFF.

The chain recombines TRBV7-8 with TRBJ1-1; D might be TRBD1 (5 bases). The CDR3 totals 14 residues. Germline CDR1 is SGHVS and CDR2 is FQNEAQ. V lost 5 bases to trimming and J lost 3 bases, with 13 bases between them. CDR3 region: CASSAGKSHTEAFF. CDR3 nucleotides: TGTGCCAGCAGCGCAGGGAAGTCGCACACTGAAGCTTTCTTT. The complete variable domain, with remaining parts taken from reference TRBV7-8 and TRBJ1-1, reads GAGVSQSPRYKVAKRGQDVALRCDPISGHVSLFWYQQALGQGPEFLTYFQNEAQLDKSGLPSDRFFAERPEGSVSTLKIQRTQQEDSAVYLCASSAGKSHTEAFFGQGTRLTVV.

This chain links TRBV7-2 with TRBJ2-1, with 9 bases aligning to TRBD2. Germline V gene sequence: CDR1 SGHTA, CDR2 FQGNSA. Trimming removed 4 bases from V and 4 bases from J; junction bases left unmatched: 5. This CDR3 spans 15 amino acids. CDR3: CASSSSSGGYNEQFF. CDR3 DNA: TGTGCCAGCAGCTCCTCAAGCGGGGGGTACAATGAGCAGTTCTTC.

The chain recombines TRBV7-2 with TRBJ1-1; 8 bases are a match to TRBD1. From germline, CDR1 is SGHTA and CDR2 FQGNSA. Trimming cost V 5 bases and J 1 base; bases outside gene matches: 9. This CDR3 spans 16 amino acids. The CDR3 DNA reads TGTGCCAGCAGCGACCGGCCAGGGGGCGCGAACACTGAAGCTTTCTTT. This encodes CASSDRPGGANTEAFF.

The rearrangement joins TRBV4-1 to TRBJ2-3; TRBD2 agrees at 11 bases. V was pared by 5 bases and J by 6 bases, with 4 bases of the junction left unmatched. Germline lookup yields CDR1 MGHRA and CDR2 YSYEKL. The CDR3 spans 14 residues. CDR3 DNA sequence: TGCGCCAGCAGCAGACTAGCGGGGAAGGATACGCAGTATTTT. The encoded protein is CASSRLAGKDTQYF.